Shown below are 9 T cell receptor beta chains from a single sample sequenced in a study of T cells in Graves' hyperthyroidism and ophthalmopathy. The investigators amplified TCR beta CDR3 regions from RNA transcripts. Using the HTBI primer set, a first-round RT-PCR was run on the TCR CDR3. In TCRdb, the multiplex PCR reads were re-called with MiXCR into one record per CDR3 protein. The data contain 550,000 to 600,000 distinct CDR3 sequences, 46% of them seen just once; the ten biggest clones take up 15% to 20%. The material sequenced was peripheral blood or thyroid tissue (not recorded which). Receptors were obtained from an adult woman with Graves' disease, either hyperthyroidism or ophthalmopathy (not recorded which).

In its sample, this clonotype was seen many times. The chain links TRBV4-1 to TRBJ2-5; 8 bases match TRBD2. Per the germline V gene, CDR1 is MGHRA and CDR2 is YSYEKL. With V trimmed by 2 bases and J by 5 bases, 7 bases remained unmatched. The CDR3 extends over 15 amino acids. As DNA, the CDR3 is TGCGCCAGCAGCCAACCATACCGCGGGAGGGAGACCCAGTACTTC. Translated: CASSQPYRGRETQYF.

This clonotype was found a few times. The chain is built from TRBV29-1 and TRBJ1-2; a weak D match, TRBD1 (6 bases). From germline, CDR1 is SQVTM and CDR2 ANQGSEA. Trimming removed 1 base at V and 8 bases at J, with 17 bases between. This CDR3 comprises 14 residues. CDR3 sequence reads: CSVEAGQGHRGYTF. For the CDR3, the DNA is TGCAGCGTTGAAGCAGGGCAGGGGCATCGGGGCTACACCTTC.

This clonotype was counted ten times or more. V gene TRBV7-2 combines with J gene TRBJ1-2, with 7 positions matching TRBD1. Trimming cost V 1 base and J 4 bases; bases outside gene matches: 15. This CDR3 comprises 18 residues. Germline V CDR1 and CDR2: SGHTA, FQGNSA. CDR3 DNA: TGTGCCAGCAGCTTAGTCGGTTTGAGACAGGGTTCGTCCTATGGCTACACCTTC. This codes for CASSLVGLRQGSSYGYTF.

In this sample, this clonotype turned up many times. The gene calls are TRBV7-3 and TRBJ2-2, with D possibly TRBD1 on 6 matching bases. From germline, CDR1 is SGHTA and CDR2 FQGTGA. This CDR3 has 14 residues. Deletions cut 0 bases from V and 4 bases from J, with 6 bases between. CDR3 nucleotides: TGTGCCAGCAGCTTAACGGGGGCCACCGGGGAGCTGTTTTTT. Translation gives CASSLTGATGELFF.

This clonotype was seen a handful of times. This chain uses TRBV7-9 with TRBJ2-7; a weak D match, TRBD1 (6 bases). The CDR3 runs to 15 residues. CDR1 is SEHNR and CDR2 is FQNEAQ in the germline V gene (reference sequence). Trimming removed 1 base from V and 0 bases from J, with 10 bases in between. The CDR3 sequence is CASSLEDSYSYEQYF. The DNA of the CDR3 is TGTGCCAGCAGCTTAGAGGACAGCTACTCCTACGAGCAGTACTTC.

This clonotype came up many times. The gene calls are TRBV2 and TRBJ1-4; D not certain. The germline V gene encodes CDR1 SNHLY and CDR2 FYNNEI. V was cut by 6 bases and J by 8 bases, with 10 bases left in between. The CDR3 totals 12 residues. The CDR3 DNA follows: TGTGCCAGCAGGATAGGGAAGGAAAAACTGTTTTTT. It specifies CASRIGKEKLFF.

This clonotype has just a few counts. CDR3 sequence reads: CSASHRVGGYTF. The CDR3 DNA follows: TGCAGTGCTAGTCACAGGGTCGGTGGCTACACCTTC. This rearrangement joins TRBV20-1 to TRBJ1-2; tentatively, D is TRBD1 (6 bases). This CDR3 region has 12 residues. CDR1 is DFQATT, CDR2 SNEGSKA, per germline (reference sequence). The V and J ends lost 3 bases and 7 bases respectively, with 12 bases between them.

J is TRBJ1-4 and V is TRBV29-1; 7 bases are shared with TRBD1. The ends lost 5 bases at V and 12 bases at J; junction bases unmatched: 15. Per germline, CDR1 SQVTM and CDR2 ANQGSEA. This CDR3 comprises 14 residues. The CDR3 region has the DNA TGCAGCGTTAAAACCTCAATACAGGGGACAGAACTGTTTTTT. This codes for CSVKTSIQGTELFF. The full variable domain, in which reference TRBV29-1 and TRBJ1-4 provide the parts outside the CDR3, is SAVISQKPSRDICQRGTSLTIQCQVDSQVTMMFWYRQQPGQSLTLIATANQGSEATYESGFVIDKFPISRPNLTFSTLTVSNMSPEDSSIYLCSVKTSIQGTELFFGSGTQLSVL.

This rearrangement joins TRBV14 to TRBJ2-7; D tentatively fits TRBD1 or TRBD2 (5 bases each). This CDR3 region has 14 residues. Germline CDR1 and CDR2: SGHDN and FVKESK. Trimming removed 4 bases at V and 5 bases at J, with 15 bases between. The CDR3 reads CASSPRTGRNEQYF. The CDR3 bases are TGTGCCAGCAGCCCAAGGACGGGGCGGAACGAGCAGTACTTC. Drawing the rest from reference TRBV14 and TRBJ2-7, the complete variable domain is EAGVTQFPSHSVIEKGQTVTLRCDPISGHDNLYWYRRVMGKEIKFLLHFVKESKQDESGMPNNRFLAERTGGTYSTLKVQPAELEDSGVYFCASSPRTGRNEQYFGPGTRLTVT.